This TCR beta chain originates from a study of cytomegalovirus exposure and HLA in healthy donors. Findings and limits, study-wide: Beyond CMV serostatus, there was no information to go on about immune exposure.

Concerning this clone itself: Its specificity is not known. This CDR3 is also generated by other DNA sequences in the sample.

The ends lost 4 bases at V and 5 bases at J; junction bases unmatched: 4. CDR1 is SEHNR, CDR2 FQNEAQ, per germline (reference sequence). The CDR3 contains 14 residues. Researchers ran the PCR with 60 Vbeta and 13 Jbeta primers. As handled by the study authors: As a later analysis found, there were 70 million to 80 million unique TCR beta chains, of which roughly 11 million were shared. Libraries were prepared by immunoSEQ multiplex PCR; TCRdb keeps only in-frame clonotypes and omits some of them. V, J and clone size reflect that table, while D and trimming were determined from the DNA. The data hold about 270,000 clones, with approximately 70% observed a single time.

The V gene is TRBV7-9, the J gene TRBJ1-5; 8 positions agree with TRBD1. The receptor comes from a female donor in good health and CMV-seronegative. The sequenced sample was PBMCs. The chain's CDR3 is CASSSGQGHQPQHF. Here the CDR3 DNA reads TGTGCCAGCAGCTCCGGACAGGGACATCAGCCCCAGCATTTT.